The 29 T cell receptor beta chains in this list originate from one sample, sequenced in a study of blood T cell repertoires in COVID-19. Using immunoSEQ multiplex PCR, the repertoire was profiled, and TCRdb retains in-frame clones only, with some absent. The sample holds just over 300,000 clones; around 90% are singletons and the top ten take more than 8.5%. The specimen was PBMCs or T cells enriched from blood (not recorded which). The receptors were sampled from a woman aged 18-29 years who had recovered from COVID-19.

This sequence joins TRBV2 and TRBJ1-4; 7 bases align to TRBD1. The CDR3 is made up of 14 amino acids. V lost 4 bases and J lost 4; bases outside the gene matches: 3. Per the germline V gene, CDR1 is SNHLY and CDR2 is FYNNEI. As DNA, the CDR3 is TGTGCCAGCAGTGGGGACAGAAATAATGAAAAACTGTTTTTT. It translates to CASSGDRNNEKLFF.

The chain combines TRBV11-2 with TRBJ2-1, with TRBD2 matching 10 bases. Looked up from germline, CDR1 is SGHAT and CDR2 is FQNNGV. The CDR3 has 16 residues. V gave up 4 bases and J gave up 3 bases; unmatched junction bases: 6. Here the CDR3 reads CASSSRGTSDYNEQFF. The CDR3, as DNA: TGTGCCAGCAGCTCCCGCGGGACTAGCGACTACAATGAGCAGTTCTTC.

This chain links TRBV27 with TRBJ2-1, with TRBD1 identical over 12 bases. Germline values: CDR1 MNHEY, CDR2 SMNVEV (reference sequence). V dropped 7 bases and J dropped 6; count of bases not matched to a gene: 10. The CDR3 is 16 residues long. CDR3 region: CASTSSGTGGGNEQFF. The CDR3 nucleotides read TGTGCCAGCACCTCCTCCGGGACAGGGGGCGGCAATGAGCAGTTCTTC.

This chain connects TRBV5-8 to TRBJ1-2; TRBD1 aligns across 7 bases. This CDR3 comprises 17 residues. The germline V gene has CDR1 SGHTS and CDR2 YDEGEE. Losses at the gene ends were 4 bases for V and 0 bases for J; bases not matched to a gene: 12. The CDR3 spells CASSRELTGPTNYGYTF. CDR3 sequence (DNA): TGTGCCAGCAGCCGGGAACTGACAGGGCCCACTAACTATGGCTACACCTTC.

The CDR3 coding sequence is TGTGCCAGCAGAGAGGGGGCAAGGGAAAAACTGTTTTTT. Amino acid sequence: CASREGAREKLFF. This chain uses TRBV5-5 with TRBJ1-4, with 7 bases that match TRBD1. Germline assignment: CDR1 SGHKS and CDR2 YYEKEE (reference sequence). CDR3 length: 13 residues. The junction had 6 bases not matched to a gene; V was cut back by 5 bases and J by 8 bases.

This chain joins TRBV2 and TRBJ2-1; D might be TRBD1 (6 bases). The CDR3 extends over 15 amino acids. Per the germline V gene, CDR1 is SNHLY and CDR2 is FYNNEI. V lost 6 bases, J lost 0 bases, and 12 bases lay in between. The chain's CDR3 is CASSTGTPSYNEQFF. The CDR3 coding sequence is TGTGCCAGCAGCACCGGGACACCCTCCTACAATGAGCAGTTCTTC.

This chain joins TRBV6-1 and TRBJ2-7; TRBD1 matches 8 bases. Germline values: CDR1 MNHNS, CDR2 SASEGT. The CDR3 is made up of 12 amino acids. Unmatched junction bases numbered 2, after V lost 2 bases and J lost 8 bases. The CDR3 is CASSETGGKQYF. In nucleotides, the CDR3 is TGTGCCAGCAGTGAAACAGGGGGAAAGCAGTACTTC.

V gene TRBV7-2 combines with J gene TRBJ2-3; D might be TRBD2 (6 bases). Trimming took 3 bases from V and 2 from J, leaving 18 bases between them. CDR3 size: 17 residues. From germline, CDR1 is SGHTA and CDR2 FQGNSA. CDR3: CASSLGSYWGDTDTQYF. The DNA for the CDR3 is TGTGCCAGCAGCTTGGGGTCTTATTGGGGGGACACAGATACGCAGTATTTT. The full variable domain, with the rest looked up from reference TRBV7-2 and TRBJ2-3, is GAGVSQSPSNKVTEKGKDVELRCDPISGHTALYWYRQSLGQGLEFLIYFQGNSAPDKSGLPSDRFSAERTGGSVSTLTIQRTQQEDSAVYLCASSLGSYWGDTDTQYFGPGTRLTVL.

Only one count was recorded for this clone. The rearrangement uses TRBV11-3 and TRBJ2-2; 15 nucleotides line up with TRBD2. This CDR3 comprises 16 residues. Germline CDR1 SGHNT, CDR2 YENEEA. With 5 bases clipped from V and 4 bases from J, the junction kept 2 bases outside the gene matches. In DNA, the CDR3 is TGTGCCAGCAGCGGGACTAGCGGGAGGACCACCGGGGAGCTGTTTTTT. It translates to CASSGTSGRTTGELFF.

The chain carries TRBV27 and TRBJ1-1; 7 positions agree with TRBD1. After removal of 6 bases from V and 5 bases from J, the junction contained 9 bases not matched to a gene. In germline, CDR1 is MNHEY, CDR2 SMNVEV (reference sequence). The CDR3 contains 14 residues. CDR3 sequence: CASSPQGRMTEAFF. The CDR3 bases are TGTGCCAGCAGCCCACAGGGGAGGATGACTGAAGCTTTCTTT.

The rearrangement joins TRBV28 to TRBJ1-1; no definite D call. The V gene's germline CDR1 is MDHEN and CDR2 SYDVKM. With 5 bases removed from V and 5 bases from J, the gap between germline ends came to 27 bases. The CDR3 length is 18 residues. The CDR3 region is CASSPHLSPGTGRTEAFF. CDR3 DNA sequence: TGTGCCAGCAGTCCTCATCTCTCCCCGGGTACTGGGAGGACTGAAGCTTTCTTT.

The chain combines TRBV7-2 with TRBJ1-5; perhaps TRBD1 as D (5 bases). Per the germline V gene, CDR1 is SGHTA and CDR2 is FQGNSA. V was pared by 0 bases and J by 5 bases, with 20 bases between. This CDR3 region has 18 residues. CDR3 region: CASSLARGWDYRDQPQHF. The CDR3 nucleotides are TGTGCCAGCAGCTTAGCCCGCGGCTGGGACTACCGGGATCAGCCCCAGCATTTT.

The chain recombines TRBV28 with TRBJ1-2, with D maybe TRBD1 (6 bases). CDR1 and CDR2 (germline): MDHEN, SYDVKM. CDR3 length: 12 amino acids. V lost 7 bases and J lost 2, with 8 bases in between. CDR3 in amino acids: CASNTGNYGYTF. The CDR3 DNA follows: TGTGCCAGCAACACAGGGAACTATGGCTACACCTTC.

The CDR3 reads CASSVTTGGQTEAFF. The CDR3 bases are TGTGCCAGCAGTGTAACGACAGGGGGCCAGACTGAAGCTTTCTTT. V gene TRBV25-1 combines with J gene TRBJ1-1; 10 nucleotides align to TRBD1. The V segment lost 4 bases and the J segment 5 bases; nucleotides outside the gene matches: 7. Germline V gene data show CDR1 as MGHDK and CDR2 as SYGVNS. The CDR3 spans 15 residues.

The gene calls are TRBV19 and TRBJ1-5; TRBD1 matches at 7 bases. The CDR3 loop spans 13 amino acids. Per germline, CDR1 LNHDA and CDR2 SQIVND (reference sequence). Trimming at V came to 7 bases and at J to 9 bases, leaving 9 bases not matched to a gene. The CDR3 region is CASNPGTDSPQHF. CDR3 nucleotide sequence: TGTGCCAGTAATCCCGGGACAGACTCGCCCCAGCATTTT.

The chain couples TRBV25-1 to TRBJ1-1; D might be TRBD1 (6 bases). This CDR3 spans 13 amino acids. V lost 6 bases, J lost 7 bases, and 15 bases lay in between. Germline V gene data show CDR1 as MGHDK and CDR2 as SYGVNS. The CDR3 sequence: CASSDRTDNEAFF. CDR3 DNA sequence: TGTGCCAGCAGCGACCGGACAGATAATGAAGCTTTCTTT.

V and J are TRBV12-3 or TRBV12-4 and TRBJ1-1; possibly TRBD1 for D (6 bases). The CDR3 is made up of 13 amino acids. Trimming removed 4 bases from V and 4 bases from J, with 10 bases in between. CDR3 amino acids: CASSSQGSTEAFF. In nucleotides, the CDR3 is TGTGCCAGCAGTTCACAGGGTAGCACTGAAGCTTTCTTT.

CDR3 bases: TGTGCCAGCAGTGACCTTGGGGGCAACAATGAGCAGTTCTTC. Translating it yields CASSDLGGNNEQFF. J is TRBJ2-1 and V is TRBV6-4; TRBD1 is a possible D gene (6 bases). Germline V lookup: CDR1 MRHNA, CDR2 SNTAGT. The CDR3 is 14 amino acids. V lost 2 bases and J 5 bases, leaving 10 bases between the germline ends.

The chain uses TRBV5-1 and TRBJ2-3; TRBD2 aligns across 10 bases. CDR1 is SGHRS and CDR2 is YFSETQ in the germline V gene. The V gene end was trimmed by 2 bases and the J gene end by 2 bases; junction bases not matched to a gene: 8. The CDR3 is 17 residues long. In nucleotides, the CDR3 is TGCGCCAGCAGCTTTTCACCTAGCGGGGGAAACACAGATACGCAGTATTTT. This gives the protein CASSFSPSGGNTDTQYF.

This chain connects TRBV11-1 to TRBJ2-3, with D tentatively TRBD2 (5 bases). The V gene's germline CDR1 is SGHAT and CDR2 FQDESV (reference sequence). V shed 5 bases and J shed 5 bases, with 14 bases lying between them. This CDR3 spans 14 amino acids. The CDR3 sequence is CASSPRLSEDTQYF. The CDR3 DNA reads TGTGCCAGCAGCCCACGGCTTAGCGAAGATACGCAGTATTTT.

The CDR3 loop reads CASSQVSTDYEQYF. In DNA form, the CDR3 reads TGCGCCAGCAGCCAAGTGTCCACAGACTACGAGCAGTACTTC. The chain couples TRBV4-3 to TRBJ2-7; no clear D gene. Germline assignment: CDR1 LGHNA and CDR2 YSLEER. Trimming left V 1 base short and J 3 bases short, with 10 bases between. CDR3 length equals 14 residues.

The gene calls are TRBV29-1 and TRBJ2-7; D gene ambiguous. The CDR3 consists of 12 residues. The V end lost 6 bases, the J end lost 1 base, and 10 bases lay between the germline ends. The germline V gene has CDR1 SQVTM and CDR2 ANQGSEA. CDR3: CSVLTDSYEQYF. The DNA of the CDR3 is TGCAGCGTCCTGACTGATTCCTACGAGCAGTACTTC.

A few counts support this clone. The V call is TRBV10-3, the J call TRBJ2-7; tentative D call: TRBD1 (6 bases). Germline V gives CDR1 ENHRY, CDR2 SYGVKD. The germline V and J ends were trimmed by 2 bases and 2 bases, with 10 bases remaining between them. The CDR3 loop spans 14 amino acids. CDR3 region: CAISEGGTTYEQYF. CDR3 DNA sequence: TGTGCCATCAGTGAGGGGGGCACTACCTACGAGCAGTACTTC.

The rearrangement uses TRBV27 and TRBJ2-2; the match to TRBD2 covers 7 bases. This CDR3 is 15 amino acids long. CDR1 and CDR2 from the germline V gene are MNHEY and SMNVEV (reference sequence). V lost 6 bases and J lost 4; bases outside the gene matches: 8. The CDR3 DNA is TGTGCCAGCAGCAGTTGGGACTACCTCACCGGGGAGCTGTTTTTT. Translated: CASSSWDYLTGELFF.

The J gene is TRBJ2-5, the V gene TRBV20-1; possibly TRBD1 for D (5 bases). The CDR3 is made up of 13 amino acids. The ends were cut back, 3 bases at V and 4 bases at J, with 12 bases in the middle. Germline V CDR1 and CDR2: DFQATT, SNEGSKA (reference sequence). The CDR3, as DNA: TGCAGTGCTAGTTTGGACACCGGAGAGACCCAGTACTTC. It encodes CSASLDTGETQYF.

The CDR3 reads CASSVREQFF. The CDR3 DNA follows: TGTGCCAGCAGTGTCCGGGAGCAGTTCTTC. V and J are TRBV2 and TRBJ2-1; D call uncertain. Germline CDR1 is SNHLY and CDR2 is FYNNEI. The V gene lost 4 bases and the J gene lost 10 bases, with 5 bases spanning the gap. The CDR3 totals 10 residues.

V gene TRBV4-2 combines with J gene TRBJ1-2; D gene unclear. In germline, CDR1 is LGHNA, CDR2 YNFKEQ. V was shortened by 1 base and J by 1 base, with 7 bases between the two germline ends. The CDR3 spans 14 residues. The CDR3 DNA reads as TGTGCCAGCAGCCAAGGGCGGAATAACTATGGCTACACCTTC. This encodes CASSQGRNNYGYTF.

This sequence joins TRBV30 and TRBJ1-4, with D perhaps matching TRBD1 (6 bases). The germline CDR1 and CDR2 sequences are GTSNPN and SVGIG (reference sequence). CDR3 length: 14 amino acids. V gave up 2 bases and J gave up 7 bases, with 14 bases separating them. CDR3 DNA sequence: TGTGCCTGGAGTTTCAGGGGTATGGGTGAAAAACTGTTTTTT. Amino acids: CAWSFRGMGEKLFF. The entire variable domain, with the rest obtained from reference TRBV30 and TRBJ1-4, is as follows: SQTIHQWPATLVQPVGSPLSLECTVEGTSNPNLYWYRQAAGRGLQLLFYSVGIGQISSEVPQNLSASRPQDRQFILSSKKLLLSDSGFYLCAWSFRGMGEKLFFGSGTQLSVL.

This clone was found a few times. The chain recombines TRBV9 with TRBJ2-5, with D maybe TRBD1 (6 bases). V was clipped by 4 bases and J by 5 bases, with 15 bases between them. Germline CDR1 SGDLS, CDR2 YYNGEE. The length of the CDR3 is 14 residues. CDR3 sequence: CASSSGVGEETQYF. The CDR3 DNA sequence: TGTGCCAGCAGCTCAGGGGTGGGAGAGGAGACCCAGTACTTC. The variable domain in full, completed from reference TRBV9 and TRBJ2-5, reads DSGVTQTPKHLITATGQRVTLRCSPRSGDLSVYWYQQSLDQGLQFLIQYYNGEERAKGNILERFSAQQFPDLHSELNLSSLELGDSALYFCASSSGVGEETQYFGPGTRLLVL.